The TCR beta chain described here comes from a study of blood T cell repertoires in COVID-19. Study-level information: T cells, B-cell-depleted T cells, or PBMCs provided the cDNA or gDNA that served as material.

The CDR3 consists of 13 residues. Trimming stripped 11 bases from V and 0 bases from J, with 11 bases between. In germline, CDR1 is LNHDA, CDR2 SQIVND (reference sequence). Original methodology: It was from reference gene primer amplification that nucleated cell counts were estimated. Assay used: immunoSEQ multiplex PCR; TCRdb lists only in-frame clones, some missing. The D gene and trimming were derived from the DNA, and the V and J assignments and clone size from that table. The repertoire includes about 270,000 clones, 85% to 90% of them detected once, and about 4% sits in the top ten. The study recruited people aged about 18 to 95 years across roughly 23 US areas. Cohorts were determined from participant-reported clinical history.

The receptor comes from a woman aged 30 to 39 with acute COVID-19. The chain is built from TRBV19 and TRBJ1-5; no definite D call. The specimen was PBMCs or T cells enriched from blood (not recorded which). CDR3 nucleotide sequence: TGTGCCGCTGGCCAGTATAGCAATCAGCCCCAGCATTTT. This encodes CAAGQYSNQPQHF.